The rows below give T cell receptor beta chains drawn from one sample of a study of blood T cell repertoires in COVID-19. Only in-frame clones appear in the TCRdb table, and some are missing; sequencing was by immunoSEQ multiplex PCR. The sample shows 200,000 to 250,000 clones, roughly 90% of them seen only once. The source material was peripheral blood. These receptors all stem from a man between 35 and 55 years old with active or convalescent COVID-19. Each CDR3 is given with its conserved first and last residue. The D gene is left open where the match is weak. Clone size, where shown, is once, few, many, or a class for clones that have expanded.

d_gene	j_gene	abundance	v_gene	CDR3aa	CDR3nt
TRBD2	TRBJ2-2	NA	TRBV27	CASSLRTSGITGELFF	TGTGCCAGCAGTTTAAGGACTAGCGGGATCACCGGGGAGCTGTTTTTT
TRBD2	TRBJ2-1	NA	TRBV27	CASKGLPNEQFF	TGTGCCAGCAAGGGACTACCCAATGAGCAGTTCTTC
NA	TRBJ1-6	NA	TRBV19	CASSSLSSYNSPLHF	TGTGCCAGTAGCTCTTTGAGCTCCTATAATTCACCCCTCCACTTT
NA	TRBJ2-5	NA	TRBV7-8	CASSPQYF	TGTGCCAGCAGCCCCCAATACTTC
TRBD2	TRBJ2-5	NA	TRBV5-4	CASSPGLAGETQYF	TGTGCCAGCAGCCCGGGACTAGCGGGAGAGACCCAGTACTTC
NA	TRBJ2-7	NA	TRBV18	CASSRQALPYEQYF	TGTGCCAGCTCACGACAGGCGCTTCCCTACGAGCAGTACTTC
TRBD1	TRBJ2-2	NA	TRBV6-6	CASSWTGGNTGELFF	TGTGCCAGCAGTTGGACAGGAGGGAACACCGGGGAGCTGTTTTTT
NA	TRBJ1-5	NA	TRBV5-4	CASSLEEGGPQHF	TGTGCCAGCAGCTTGGAGGAGGGTGGGCCCCAGCATTTT
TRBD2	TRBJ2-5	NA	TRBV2	CASSVGSGGEETQYF	TGTGCCAGCAGTGTGGGTAGCGGGGGGGAAGAGACCCAGTACTTC
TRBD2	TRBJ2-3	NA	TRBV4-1	CASSLGLAGGQTDTQYF	TGCGCCAGCAGCCTCGGACTAGCGGGAGGTCAGACAGATACGCAGTATTTT
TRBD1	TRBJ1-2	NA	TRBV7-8	CASSLDRGEGYTF	TGTGCCAGCAGCTTAGACAGGGGCGAGGGCTACACCTTC
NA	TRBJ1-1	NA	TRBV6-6	CASSYSDSEAFF	TGTGCCAGCAGTTACTCGGACAGCGAAGCTTTCTTT
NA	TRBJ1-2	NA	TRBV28	CASSLGSQGQGYTF	TGTGCCAGCAGTTTAGGATCACAGGGACAAGGCTACACCTTC
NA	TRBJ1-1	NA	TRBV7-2	CASSLTARTEAFF	TGTGCCAGCAGCTTAACGGCTAGAACTGAAGCTTTCTTT
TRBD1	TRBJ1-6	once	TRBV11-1	CASSLTGAGISPLHF	TGTGCCAGCAGCTTGACAGGGGCGGGAATTTCACCCCTCCACTTT
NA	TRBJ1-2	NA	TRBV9	CASSVVEQTNYGYTF	TGTGCCAGCAGCGTAGTTGAACAGACTAACTATGGCTACACCTTC
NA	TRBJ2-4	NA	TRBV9	CASSVSALAKNIQYF	TGTGCCAGCAGCGTTAGCGCCTTAGCCAAAAACATTCAGTACTTC